Presented here are 2 T cell receptor beta chains from one specimen sequenced in a study of blood T cell repertoires in COVID-19. Assay: immunoSEQ multiplex PCR; the TCRdb copy retains only in-frame clones and omits some. The data contain about 210,000 clones, approximately 88% of them seen just once; the ten biggest clones take up 6.5% to 9%. The sequenced material came from PBMCs or T cells enriched from blood (not recorded which). These receptors were taken from a young woman who had recovered from COVID-19.

Points on this clone: A clone one base away is much larger, so this may be a read error. In the same sample, other DNA sequences code for this CDR3. The rearrangement uses TRBV7-9 and TRBJ1-1, with D uncertain. This CDR3 spans 13 amino acids. CDR1 is SEHNR and CDR2 is FQNEAQ in the germline V gene (reference sequence). Trimming took off 1 base at V and 0 bases at J, with 3 bases between the two ends. CDR3 region: CASSLDMNTEAFF. The DNA of the CDR3 is TGTGCCAGCAGCTTAGATATGAACACTGAAGCTTTCTTT.

The chain employs TRBV7-6 and TRBJ2-2; 12 bases align to TRBD2. The CDR3 extends over 15 amino acids. V lost 8 bases and J lost 5; bases outside the gene matches: 6. The germline gives CDR1 SGHVS, CDR2 FNYEAQ. CDR3 protein: CASGRGTSGTGELFF. DNA for the CDR3: TGTGCCAGCGGGCGAGGGACTAGCGGGACCGGGGAGCTGTTTTTT.